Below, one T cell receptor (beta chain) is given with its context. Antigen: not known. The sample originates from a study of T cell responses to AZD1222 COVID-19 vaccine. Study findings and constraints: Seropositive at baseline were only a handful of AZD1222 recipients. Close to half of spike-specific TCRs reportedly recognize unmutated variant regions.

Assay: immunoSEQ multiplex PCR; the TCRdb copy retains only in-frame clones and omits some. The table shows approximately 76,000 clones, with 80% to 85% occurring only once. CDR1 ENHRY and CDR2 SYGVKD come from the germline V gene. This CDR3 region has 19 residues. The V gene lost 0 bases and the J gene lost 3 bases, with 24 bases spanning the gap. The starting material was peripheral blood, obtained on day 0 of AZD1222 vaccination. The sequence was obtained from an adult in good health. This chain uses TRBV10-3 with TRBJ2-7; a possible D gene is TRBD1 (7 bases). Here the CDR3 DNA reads TGTGCCATCAGTGAGTCTTATACCCTCGGGCAGGGGGAGGACTACGAGCAGTACTTC. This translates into CAISESYTLGQGEDYEQYF.